This TCR beta chain was recorded in a study of blood T cell repertoires in COVID-19. The sample holds a few counts of this clone. TCRdb's copy holds only in-frame clones and misses some; the assay was immunoSEQ multiplex PCR. The table shows 210,000 or so clones, with around 87% occurring only once. Germline CDR1 is LNHDA and CDR2 is SQIVND (reference sequence). Between the trimmed V and J ends, which lost 7 bases and 10 bases, there was a span of 22 bases. This CDR3 has 14 amino acids. This TCR was recovered from a man in his forties or fifties with acute or convalescent COVID-19. The chain carries TRBV19 and TRBJ1-1; D may be TRBD1 (5 bases). Sequencing was carried out using peripheral blood. The CDR3 sequence: CASKPQERSLRAFF. The CDR3 nucleotides read TGTGCCAGTAAACCACAGGAGAGATCCCTGAGAGCTTTCTTT.